The sequence of this T cell receptor (beta chain) was determined in a study of T cell repertoires in cytomegalovirus infection. Study-level information: Matching HLA type, along with CMV infection, was indicated by public TCR beta signatures.

Findings of the study overall: Dominating the ex vivo response were HLA-C-restricted CMV-specific TCR beta clonotypes. The study identified carriers of CMV plus the relevant HLA from cumulative public TCR beta family frequency.

The CDR3 loop spans 13 amino acids. The germline CDR1 and CDR2 sequences are SQVTM and ANQGSEA. With V trimmed by 3 bases and J by 4 bases, 6 bases remained unmatched. Regarding this clonotype: Its antigen remains unknown.

In TCRdb, the reads were re-called with MiXCR into one record per CDR3 protein. Of under 450,000 distinct CDR3 sequences listed, roughly 34% were seen once; the top ten hold 13%. Sequenced material: cultured PBMCs, taken from culture after CMV antigen stimulation. The J gene is TRBJ2-7, the V gene TRBV29-1, with TRBD1 matching over 7 bases. The receptor was derived from a human donor in good health (CMV status not recorded). Some clones in this sample may be carry-over from other donors' samples. The CDR3 here is CSVEGTAKYEQYF. CDR3 coding DNA: TGCAGCGTTGAGGGGACAGCGAAGTACGAGCAGTACTTC.